This T cell receptor beta chain appears in the sequencing data of a study of T cell responses to AZD1222 COVID-19 vaccine. The study, taken as a whole, reports: Epitopes outside B.1.351 and B.1.1.7 mutated regions reportedly drew nearly half of spike TCRs. Most donors were white British and more were female, and clonal diversity was possibly underestimated. Just a handful of AZD1222 recipients were seropositive at baseline.

The CDR3 has 15 amino acids. Germline V gene sequence: CDR1 KGHSH, CDR2 LQKENI. Trimming stripped 2 bases from V and 4 bases from J, with 11 bases between. Turning to this clone: The antigen is undetermined.

Using immunoSEQ multiplex PCR, the repertoire was profiled, and TCRdb retains in-frame clones only, with some absent. Here the sample spans about 98,000 clones, roughly 84% being singletons. The specimen was peripheral blood, collected on day 0 of AZD1222 vaccination. The genes are TRBV18 and TRBJ2-2; D is undetermined. The origin of this receptor is an adult in good health. The CDR3 DNA follows: TGTGCCAGCTCACCAGGGCTCCCAAGCACCGGGGAGCTGTTTTTT. Translating gives CASSPGLPSTGELFF. The entire variable domain, with the rest obtained from reference TRBV18 and TRBJ2-2, is as follows: NAGVMQNPRHLVRRRGQEARLRCSPMKGHSHVYWYRQLPEEGLKFMVYLQKENIIDESGMPKERFSAEFPKEGPSILRIQQVVRGDSAAYFCASSPGLPSTGELFFGEGSRLTVL.